The 8 T cell receptor beta chains below come from one sample, sequenced in a study of response to subunit inactivated influenza vaccine. Each CDR3 protein gets one entry after TCRdb re-called the RT-PCR reads with MiXCR. The sample consists of hundreds of thousands of distinct CDR3 sequences, approximately 24% of them appearing once. Sequencing was performed on CD4+ T cells sorted from PBMCs, taken 4 to 6 days after vaccination. The receptors were gathered from a man in his fifties or sixties who received an inactivated influenza vaccine.

The rearrangement uses TRBV20-1 and TRBJ2-1, with D hard to call. This CDR3 contains 12 residues. Looked up from germline, CDR1 is DFQATT and CDR2 is SNEGSKA (reference sequence). The germline V and J ends were trimmed by 5 bases and 5 bases, with 10 bases remaining between them. CDR3 nucleotide sequence: TGCAGTGCTTGGACCCTCGACAATGAGCAGTTCTTC. Amino acid sequence: CSAWTLDNEQFF.

The rearrangement joins TRBV28 to TRBJ1-6; D may be TRBD1 (5 bases). Germline-derived CDR1 and CDR2 are MDHEN and SYDVKM. The CDR3 sequence is 13 residues long. The ends were cut back, 3 bases at V and 11 bases at J, with 11 bases in the middle. CDR3 in amino acids: CASSLGVWAPLHF. DNA for the CDR3: TGTGCCAGCAGTTTGGGGGTATGGGCACCCCTCCACTTT.

This clonotype was recorded once. The chain combines TRBV15 with TRBJ2-1; 7 bases match TRBD2. This CDR3 has 15 residues. J was trimmed by 7 bases and V by 1 base; bases with no gene match: 7. Germline CDR1 and CDR2: LNHNV and YYDKDF (reference sequence). CDR3 coding DNA: TGTGCCACCAGCAGAGGTCTAGCGGCGGAGAATGAGCAGTTCTTC. Translation gives CATSRGLAAENEQFF.

V and J are TRBV5-1 and TRBJ2-3; D is undetermined. The ends were cut back, 4 bases at V and 1 base at J, with 13 bases in the middle. Per the germline V gene, CDR1 is SGHRS and CDR2 is YFSETQ. The CDR3 runs 15 residues. CDR3 protein: CASSVGILRTDTQYF. The CDR3 bases are TGCGCCAGCAGCGTGGGGATTCTTCGCACAGATACGCAGTATTTT.

This clonotype was picked up many times. This rearrangement joins TRBV5-8 to TRBJ2-3; D gene uncertain. With 0 bases removed from V and 2 bases from J, the gap between germline ends came to 13 bases. Germline lookup yields CDR1 SGHTS and CDR2 YDEGEE. The CDR3 totals 16 residues. The CDR3 nucleotides read TGTGCCAGCAGCTTGGGCAGTAGACTGACCACAGATACGCAGTATTTT. This sequence encodes CASSLGSRLTTDTQYF.

This chain links TRBV12-3 or TRBV12-4 with TRBJ2-2, with 11 bases fitting TRBD1. This CDR3 comprises 16 residues. After removal of 5 bases from V and 6 bases from J, the junction contained 8 bases not matched to a gene. As DNA, the CDR3 is TGTGCCAGCAGTCTACGGACAGGGGGCGGTGCCGGGGAGCTGTTTTTT. It translates to CASSLRTGGGAGELFF.

The chain carries TRBV7-2 and TRBJ2-3; 8 bases map to TRBD1. Germline V gene lookup returns CDR1 SGHTA and CDR2 FQGNSA. V trimming: 5 bases; J trimming: 13 bases; junction bases outside the gene matches: 11. The CDR3 has 13 amino acids. In nucleotides, the CDR3 is TGTGCCAGCAGCCCCGGGACAGGCTCTATAAAGTATTTT. Its protein is CASSPGTGSIKYF.

The chain carries TRBV6-5 and TRBJ2-5; unclear D gene. Germline V gene lookup returns CDR1 MNHEY and CDR2 SVGAGI. There are 12 residues in the CDR3. V lost 6 bases to trimming and J lost 5 bases, with 10 bases between them. The CDR3 spells CASSHLGETQYF. CDR3 nucleotides: TGTGCCAGCAGCCACCTCGGGGAGACCCAGTACTTC.